This is a list of T cell receptor beta chains from one sample in a study of blood T cell repertoires in COVID-19. Data came from immunoSEQ multiplex PCR; TCRdb stores just in-frame clones and leaves some out. This table has 360,000 or so clones, roughly 87% appearing once. Sequencing input: PBMCs or T cells enriched from blood (not recorded which). These receptors were collected from a woman aged 25 to 39 who had recovered from COVID-19. CDR3s include the opening cysteine and the closing phenylalanine or tryptophan. D genes are given only for firm matches. Size is stated for part of the rows, as once, few or many counts, or as a class when the clone is expanded.

clone_size	v_call	d_call	j_call	cdr3_aa	cdr3_nt
-	TRBV5-1	TRBD2	TRBJ2-2	CASSLRPTSGGSNTGELFF	TGCGCCAGCAGCTTGCGACCGACTAGCGGGGGGAGTAACACCGGGGAGCTGTTTTTT
-	TRBV3-1/TRBV3-2	TRBD2	TRBJ2-7	CASSPTGGRAYEQYF	TGTGCCAGCAGCCCCACTGGCGGGAGGGCCTACGAGCAGTACTTC
many	TRBV5-1	-	TRBJ2-7	CASRAGYEQYF	TGCGCCAGCCGGGCGGGCTACGAGCAGTACTTC
few	TRBV7-2	-	TRBJ1-1	CASSIQENTEAFF	TGTGCCAGCAGTATTCAGGAGAACACTGAAGCTTTCTTT
-	TRBV2	-	TRBJ1-1	CASSGQVLGEAFF	TGTGCCAGCAGTGGGCAGGTTTTGGGTGAAGCTTTCTTT
-	TRBV15	-	TRBJ2-1	CATSKASIYNEQFF	TGTGCCACCAGCAAGGCTAGCATCTACAATGAGCAGTTCTTC
few	TRBV28	-	TRBJ1-2	CASRFHRQGFDYGYTF	TGTGCCAGCAGGTTTCACCGCCAGGGGTTCGACTATGGCTACACCTTC
-	TRBV28	TRBD2	TRBJ2-2	CASMRGGLNTGELFF	TGTGCCAGCATGCGGGGGGGGTTGAACACCGGGGAGCTGTTTTTT
-	TRBV11-2	-	TRBJ1-6	CASSLSGGSPLHF	TGTGCCAGCAGCTTAAGTGGCGGTTCACCCCTCCACTTT
-	TRBV5-4	-	TRBJ1-2	CASSLGGGEDGYTF	TGTGCCAGCAGCTTGGGAGGGGGGGAGGATGGCTACACCTTC
once	TRBV18	-	TRBJ1-1	CASSLAWGTEAFF	TGTGCCAGCTCCCTAGCGTGGGGGACTGAAGCTTTCTTT
-	TRBV7-9	TRBD1	TRBJ1-2	CASSEGQGAYGYTF	TGTGCCAGCAGCGAGGGACAGGGGGCATATGGCTACACCTTC
-	TRBV12-5	TRBD2	TRBJ2-2	CASGFLLAGDTGELFF	TGTGCTAGTGGTTTCCTTCTAGCGGGGGACACCGGGGAGCTGTTTTTT
-	TRBV10-3	-	TRBJ2-5	CAIRHPGQETQYF	TGTGCCATCAGACACCCGGGACAAGAGACCCAGTACTTC
-	TRBV4-2	-	TRBJ2-7	CASSPHPLSSYEQYF	TGTGCCAGCAGCCCCCATCCGTTGAGCTCCTACGAGCAGTACTTC
-	TRBV2	-	TRBJ2-7	CASIDSAGYEQYF	TGTGCCAGCATTGACAGTGCAGGGTACGAGCAGTACTTC
-	TRBV7-9	TRBD1	TRBJ2-3	CASNSQGADTQYF	TGTGCCAGCAACTCCCAGGGGGCAGATACGCAGTATTTT
-	TRBV5-6	-	TRBJ1-2	CASSPRGGPYYGYTF	TGTGCCAGCAGCCCCCGCGGAGGACCATACTATGGCTACACCTTC
once	TRBV27	-	TRBJ2-3	CASSSQWTDTQYF	TGTGCCAGCAGCTCACAATGGACAGATACGCAGTATTTT
-	TRBV21-1	-	TRBJ2-3	CASSLPGTASTDTQYF	TGTGCCAGCTCTCTCCCCGGGACAGCTAGCACAGATACGCAGTATTTT
-	TRBV19	-	TRBJ1-1	CASSIDHVGRTEAFF	TGTGCCAGTAGTATAGATCACGTAGGGAGGACTGAAGCTTTCTTT
-	TRBV3-1/TRBV3-2	-	TRBJ1-2	CASSQSGAGYTF	TGTGCCAGCAGCCAATCAGGGGCTGGCTACACCTTC
-	TRBV7-2	TRBD1	TRBJ1-5	CASSWTGGNQPQHF	TGTGCCAGCAGTTGGACAGGGGGCAATCAGCCCCAGCATTTT
-	TRBV3-1/TRBV3-2	-	TRBJ1-5	CASSQIAGAGQPQHF	TGTGCCAGCAGCCAGATTGCGGGGGCGGGTCAGCCCCAGCATTTT
many	TRBV6-4	TRBD2	TRBJ2-1	CASSVYSGGANEQFF	TGTGCCAGCAGTGTTTATAGCGGGGGGGCCAATGAGCAGTTCTTC
-	TRBV19	TRBD1	TRBJ2-7	CASSIPGQSSYEQYF	TGTGCCAGTAGTATTCCGGGACAGTCCTCCTACGAGCAGTACTTC
-	TRBV28	-	TRBJ1-5	CASSFEIGGNQPQHF	TGTGCCAGCAGTTTCGAGATCGGTGGCAATCAGCCCCAGCATTTT
-	TRBV18	-	TRBJ2-7	CASSQTSSYEQYF	TGTGCCAGCTCCCAAACATCGTCCTACGAGCAGTACTTC
-	TRBV28	TRBD2	TRBJ2-1	CASSRGDYNEQFF	TGTGCCAGCAGTCGGGGGGACTACAATGAGCAGTTCTTC
-	TRBV27	-	TRBJ1-5	CASSGRAGSYLGPQHF	TGTGCCAGCAGCGGGAGGGCAGGGTCTTATCTCGGGCCCCAGCATTTT
once	TRBV24-1	TRBD1	TRBJ2-5	CATSDLDREETQYF	TGTGCCACCAGTGACCTGGACAGGGAAGAGACCCAGTACTTC
-	TRBV6-5	-	TRBJ1-3	CASRRVGGTGNTIYF	TGTGCCAGCAGGAGAGTAGGGGGAACTGGAAACACCATATATTTT
-	TRBV10-3	TRBD1	TRBJ2-1	CAISDLGSGQGRNEQFF	TGTGCCATCAGTGATTTAGGTTCGGGACAGGGGCGAAATGAGCAGTTCTTC
-	TRBV5-6	TRBD1	TRBJ2-3	CASSGGQTKTSTDTQYF	TGTGCCAGCAGCGGGGGACAGACGAAAACTAGCACAGATACGCAGTATTTT
-	TRBV24-1	-	TRBJ1-5	CATSDAGTNSNQPQHF	TGTGCCACCAGTGATGCCGGGACAAATAGCAATCAGCCCCAGCATTTT
-	TRBV7-6	TRBD2	TRBJ2-7	CASSSFSGAGTSDEQYF	TGTGCCAGCAGCTCCTTTTCCGGGGCCGGGACTAGTGACGAGCAGTACTTC
few	TRBV13	TRBD1	TRBJ1-1	CASSLGMDRWSTEAFF	TGTGCCAGCAGCTTAGGCATGGACAGGTGGTCCACTGAAGCTTTCTTT
-	TRBV5-5	-	TRBJ2-7	CASSEASIGEQYF	TGTGCCAGCAGTGAGGCTTCGATTGGGGAGCAGTACTTC
-	TRBV2	TRBD2	TRBJ2-7	CASSPTSGRTYEQYF	TGTGCCAGCAGTCCGACTAGCGGGAGGACCTACGAGCAGTACTTC
-	TRBV5-1	-	TRBJ2-3	CASSSEATRSTDTQYF	TGCGCCAGCAGCTCTGAAGCTACCCGAAGCACAGATACGCAGTATTTT
-	TRBV28	-	TRBJ1-5	CASSLRGRNQPQHF	TGTGCCAGCAGTTTACGGGGTCGCAATCAGCCCCAGCATTTT
-	TRBV28	-	TRBJ1-2	CASSLDGNYGYTF	TGTGCCAGCAGTTTAGACGGGAACTATGGCTACACCTTC
-	TRBV7-8	TRBD2	TRBJ2-1	CASSLEVASGTNEQFF	TGTGCCAGCAGCTTAGAGGTGGCTAGCGGGACCAATGAGCAGTTCTTC
-	TRBV9	TRBD2	TRBJ2-3	CASSDPGQGLAGAPGLPQYF	TGTGCCAGCAGCGATCCTGGACAGGGACTAGCGGGGGCCCCCGGGCTTCCGCAGTATTTT
-	TRBV4-1	-	TRBJ1-1	CASSQDIGQGETEAFF	TGCGCCAGCAGCCAAGATATTGGGCAAGGGGAAACTGAAGCTTTCTTT
-	TRBV3-1/TRBV3-2	-	TRBJ1-5	CASSQGGNQPQHF	TGTGCCAGCAGCCAGGGGGGGAATCAGCCCCAGCATTTT
-	TRBV18	-	TRBJ1-1	CASSQTQGNTEAFF	TGTGCCAGCTCCCAAACTCAGGGGAACACTGAAGCTTTCTTT
-	TRBV11-3	-	TRBJ1-3	CASSSGTHSSGNTIYF	TGTGCCAGCAGCTCCGGGACACACAGCTCTGGAAACACCATATATTTT
-	TRBV7-9	-	TRBJ2-5	CASKGGTQETQYF	TGTGCCAGCAAGGGCGGGACCCAAGAGACCCAGTACTTC
few	TRBV28	TRBD1	TRBJ1-1	CASLAGTGQNTEAFF	TGTGCCTCACTCGCAGGGACAGGGCAGAACACTGAAGCTTTCTTT
-	TRBV28	-	TRBJ1-1	CASSLLQRTEAFF	TGTGCCAGCAGTCTACTTCAGCGGACTGAAGCTTTCTTT